Presented here are 2 T cell receptor beta chains from one specimen sequenced in a study of tumor-infiltrating lymphocytes in oesophageal squamous cell carcinoma. TCRdb reprocessed the PCR reads via MiXCR and lists one record per CDR3 protein. Of roughly 12,000 distinct CDR3 sequences listed, roughly 50% are singletons. Sequencing was performed on esophageal tumor tissue. These receptors were collected from a male donor with esophageal squamous cell carcinoma.

The V gene is TRBV7-6, the J gene TRBJ2-5; D unresolved. The J call may not be correct, given that the DNA end is closer to TRBJ2-7. Germline loops: CDR1 SGHVS, CDR2 FNYEAQ. The CDR3 consists of 15 residues. CDR3 residues: CASSLAVGSNYEQYF. The CDR3 DNA follows: TGTGCCAGCAGCTTAGCGGTTGGTAGCAACTACGAGCAGTACTTC.

This chain connects TRBV7-6 to TRBJ2-1, with D maybe TRBD2 (7 bases). V was trimmed by 5 bases and J by 6 bases, leaving 14 bases between them. CDR1 is SGHVS, CDR2 FNYEAQ, per germline. The CDR3 contains 14 residues. In nucleotides, the CDR3 is TGTGCCAGCAGCCATAGGGGGAGGGCCAATGAGCAGTTCTTC. Translated, it gives CASSHRGRANEQFF. Variable domain in full (rest from reference TRBV7-6 and TRBJ2-1): GAGVSQSPRYKVTKRGQDVALRCDPISGHVSLYWYRQALGQGPEFLTYFNYEAQQDKSGLPNDRFSAERPEGSISTLTIQRTEQRDSAMYRCASSHRGRANEQFFGPGTRLTVL.